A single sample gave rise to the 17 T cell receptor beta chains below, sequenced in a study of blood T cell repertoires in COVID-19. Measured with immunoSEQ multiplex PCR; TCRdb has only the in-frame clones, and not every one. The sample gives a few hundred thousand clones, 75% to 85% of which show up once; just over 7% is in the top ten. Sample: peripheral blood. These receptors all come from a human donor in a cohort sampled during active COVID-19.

The CDR3 loop reads CASSLEGGIGYTF. CDR3 DNA: TGTGCCAGCAGCCTGGAAGGGGGCATTGGCTACACCTTC. This sequence joins TRBV11-3 and TRBJ1-2; TRBD1 agrees at 7 bases. Looked up from germline, CDR1 is SGHNT and CDR2 is YENEEA. The CDR3 is 13 residues long. The trim removed 5 bases at V and 7 bases at J, leaving 7 bases unmatched.

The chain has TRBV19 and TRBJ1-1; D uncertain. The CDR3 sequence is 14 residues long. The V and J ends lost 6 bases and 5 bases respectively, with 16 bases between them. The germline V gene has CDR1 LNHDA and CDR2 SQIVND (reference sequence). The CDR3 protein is CASSTPYPGTEAFF. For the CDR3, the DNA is TGTGCCAGTAGCACCCCTTATCCGGGAACTGAAGCTTTCTTT.

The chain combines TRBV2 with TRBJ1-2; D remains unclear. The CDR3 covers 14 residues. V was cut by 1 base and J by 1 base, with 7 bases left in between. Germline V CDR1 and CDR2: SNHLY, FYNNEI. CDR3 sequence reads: CASSEGALNYGYTF. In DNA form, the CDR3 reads TGTGCCAGCAGTGAAGGGGCTCTTAACTATGGCTACACCTTC.

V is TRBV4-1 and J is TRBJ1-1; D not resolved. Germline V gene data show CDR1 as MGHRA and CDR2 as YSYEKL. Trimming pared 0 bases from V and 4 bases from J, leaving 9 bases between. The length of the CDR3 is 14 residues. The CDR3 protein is CASSQDERGTEAFF. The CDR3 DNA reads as TGCGCCAGCAGCCAAGATGAGCGGGGCACTGAAGCTTTCTTT.

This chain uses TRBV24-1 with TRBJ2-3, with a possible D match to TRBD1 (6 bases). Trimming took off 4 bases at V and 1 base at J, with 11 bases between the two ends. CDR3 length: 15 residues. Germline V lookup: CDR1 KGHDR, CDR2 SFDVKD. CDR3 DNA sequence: TGTGCCACCAGTGACCGGAACAGGGGCACAGATACGCAGTATTTT. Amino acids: CATSDRNRGTDTQYF.

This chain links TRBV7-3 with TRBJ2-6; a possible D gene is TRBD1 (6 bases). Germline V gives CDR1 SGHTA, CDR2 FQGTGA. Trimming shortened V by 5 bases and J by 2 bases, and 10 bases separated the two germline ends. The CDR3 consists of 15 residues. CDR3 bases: TGTGCCAGCAGCGTCGGACAGACTGGGGCCAACGTCCTGACTTTC. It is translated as CASSVGQTGANVLTF.

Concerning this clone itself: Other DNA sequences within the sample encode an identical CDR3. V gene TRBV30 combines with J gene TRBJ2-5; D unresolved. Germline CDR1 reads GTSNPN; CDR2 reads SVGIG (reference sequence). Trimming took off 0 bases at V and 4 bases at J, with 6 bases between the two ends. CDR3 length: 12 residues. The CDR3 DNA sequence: TGTGCCTGGAGTGTACGAGGAGAGACCCAGTACTTC. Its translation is CAWSVRGETQYF. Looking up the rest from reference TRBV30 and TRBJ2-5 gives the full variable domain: SQTIHQWPATLVQPVGSPLSLECTVEGTSNPNLYWYRQAAGRGLQLLFYSVGIGQISSEVPQNLSASRPQDRQFILSSKKLLLSDSGFYLCAWSVRGETQYFGPGTRLLVL.

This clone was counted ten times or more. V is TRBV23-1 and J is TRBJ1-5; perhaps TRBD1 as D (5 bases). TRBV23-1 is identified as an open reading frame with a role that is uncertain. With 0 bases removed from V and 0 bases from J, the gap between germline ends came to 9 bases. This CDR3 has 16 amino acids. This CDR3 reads CASSQSRGGSNQPQHF. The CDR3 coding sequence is TGCGCCAGCAGTCAATCTCGGGGGGGTAGCAATCAGCCCCAGCATTTT.

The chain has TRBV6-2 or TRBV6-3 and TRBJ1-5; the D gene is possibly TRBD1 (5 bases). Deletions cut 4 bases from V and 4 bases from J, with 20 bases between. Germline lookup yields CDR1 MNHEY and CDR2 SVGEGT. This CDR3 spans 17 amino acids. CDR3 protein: CASSSFPRQLANQPQHF. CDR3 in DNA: TGTGCCAGCAGTTCTTTCCCCCGACAGTTAGCTAATCAGCCCCAGCATTTT.

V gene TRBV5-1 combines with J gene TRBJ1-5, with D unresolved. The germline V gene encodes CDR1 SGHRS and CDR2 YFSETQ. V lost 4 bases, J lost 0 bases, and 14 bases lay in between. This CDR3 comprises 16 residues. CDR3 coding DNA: TGCGCCAGCAGCCCCCTTCCACAAATTAGCAATCAGCCCCAGCATTTT. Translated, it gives CASSPLPQISNQPQHF.

CDR3 amino acids: CASSYKTEQYF. Here the CDR3 DNA reads TGTGCCAGCAGTTACAAGACAGAGCAGTACTTC. The chain couples TRBV12-3 or TRBV12-4 to TRBJ2-7; D is unresolved. This CDR3 is built from 11 residues. Trimming removed 4 bases at V and 7 bases at J, with 8 bases between.

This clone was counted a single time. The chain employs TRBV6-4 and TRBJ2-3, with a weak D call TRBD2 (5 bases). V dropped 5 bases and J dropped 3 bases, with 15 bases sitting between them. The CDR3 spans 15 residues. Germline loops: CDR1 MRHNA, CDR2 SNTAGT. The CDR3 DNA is TGTGCCAGCAGTCCCTCGCGGGTAAGGACAGATACGCAGTATTTT. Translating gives CASSPSRVRTDTQYF.

The CDR3 nucleotides read TGTGCCAGCTCACCAGACAGGTCAACCTACGAGCAGTACTTC. This encodes CASSPDRSTYEQYF. The gene calls are TRBV18 and TRBJ2-7, with D possibly TRBD1 on 6 matching bases. V was shortened by 2 bases and J by 2 bases, with 10 bases between the two germline ends. The CDR3 length is 14 residues. Germline lookup yields CDR1 KGHSH and CDR2 LQKENI. The full variable domain, rest sourced from reference TRBV18 and TRBJ2-7, is NAGVMQNPRHLVRRRGQEARLRCSPMKGHSHVYWYRQLPEEGLKFMVYLQKENIIDESGMPKERFSAEFPKEGPSILRIQQVVRGDSAAYFCASSPDRSTYEQYFGPGTRLTVT.

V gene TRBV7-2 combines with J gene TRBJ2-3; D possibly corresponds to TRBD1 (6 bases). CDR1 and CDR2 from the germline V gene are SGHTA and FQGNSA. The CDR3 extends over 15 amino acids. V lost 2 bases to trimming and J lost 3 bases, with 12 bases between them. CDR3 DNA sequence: TGTGCCAGCAGCTTAACAGGGAGTAAGACAGATACGCAGTATTTT. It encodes CASSLTGSKTDTQYF.

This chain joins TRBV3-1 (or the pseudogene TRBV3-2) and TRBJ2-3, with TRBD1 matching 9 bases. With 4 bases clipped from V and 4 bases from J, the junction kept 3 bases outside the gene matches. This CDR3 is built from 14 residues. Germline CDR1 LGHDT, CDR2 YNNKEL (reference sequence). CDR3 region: CASSRDRVADTQYF. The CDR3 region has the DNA TGTGCCAGCAGCCGGGACAGGGTGGCAGATACGCAGTATTTT.

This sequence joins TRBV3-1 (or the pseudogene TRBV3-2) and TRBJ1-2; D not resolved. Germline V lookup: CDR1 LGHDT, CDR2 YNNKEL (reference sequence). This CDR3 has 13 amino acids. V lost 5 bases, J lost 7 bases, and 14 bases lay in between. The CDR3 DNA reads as TGTGCCAGCAGCTTTAGTTATGGGAGTGGCTACACCTTC. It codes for CASSFSYGSGYTF.

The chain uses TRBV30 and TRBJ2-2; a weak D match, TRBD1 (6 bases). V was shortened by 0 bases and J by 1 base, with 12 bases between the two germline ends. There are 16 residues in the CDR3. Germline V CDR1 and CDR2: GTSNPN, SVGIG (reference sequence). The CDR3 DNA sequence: TGTGCCTGGAGTGTAAGAAGGACAGTGAACACCGGGGAGCTGTTTTTT. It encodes CAWSVRRTVNTGELFF.